One and the same sample provided the 26 T cell receptor beta chains below, sequenced in a study of tumor T cells in aggressive B-cell lymphoma. Generated by immunoSEQ multiplex PCR, the TCRdb table keeps only in-frame clones and is missing some. Of roughly 5,700 clones in the sample, around 79% were seen once. Sequences were obtained from tumor tissue. These receptors originate from an adult with diffuse large B cell lymphoma.

This chain connects TRBV11-2 to TRBJ2-3; the match to TRBD2 covers 9 bases. The CDR3 extends over 16 amino acids. J lost 1 base, V lost 6 bases, and 8 bases had no gene match. Germline CDR1 and CDR2: SGHAT and FQNNGV. The CDR3 is CASRVFGGGGTDTQYF. The CDR3 region has the DNA TGTGCCAGCAGGGTTTTCGGCGGGGGGGGCACAGATACGCAGTATTTT. Complete variable domain (other parts from reference TRBV11-2 and TRBJ2-3): EAGVAQSPRYKIIEKRQSVAFWCNPISGHATLYWYQQILGQGPKLLIQFQNNGVVDDSQLPKDRFSAERLKGVDSTLKIQPAKLEDSAVYLCASRVFGGGGTDTQYFGPGTRLTVL.

V is TRBV10-3 and J is TRBJ2-7; 7 positions agree with TRBD2. CDR1 ENHRY and CDR2 SYGVKD come from the germline V gene. The V segment lost 11 bases and the J segment 3 bases; nucleotides outside the gene matches: 10. The CDR3 runs to 13 residues. CDR3 sequence (DNA): TGTGCCTTACGCGCGGGAGAGAGCTACGAGCAGTACTTC. This translates into CALRAGESYEQYF.

This clone was counted once. One end of the junction varies from germline; a read error may be responsible. The chain has TRBV4-1 and TRBJ2-5, with a tentative D call TRBD2 (6 bases). This CDR3 contains 14 residues. Germline V gives CDR1 MGHRA, CDR2 YSYEKL. CDR3 loop: CASSQAREKEIQYF. DNA for the CDR3: TGCGCCAGCAGCCAAGCCCGGGAGAAAGAGATCCAGTACTTC.

This clone was seen more than once but under ten times. This chain uses TRBV9 with TRBJ2-1; possibly TRBD1 for D (6 bases). The germline V and J ends were trimmed by 6 bases and 5 bases, with 9 bases remaining between them. Germline V lookup: CDR1 SGDLS, CDR2 YYNGEE. The CDR3 totals 12 residues. The CDR3 coding sequence is TGTGCCAGCACAGGGGCGAACAATGAGCAGTTCTTC. Translating it yields CASTGANNEQFF.

The chain uses TRBV11-2 and TRBJ2-2; TRBD1 might be the D (5 bases). The CDR3 totals 17 residues. Germline V gene lookup returns CDR1 SGHAT and CDR2 FQNNGV. V was trimmed by 3 bases and J by 3 bases, leaving 17 bases between them. In DNA form, the CDR3 reads TGTGCCAGCAGCTTTACGAGTAGTGGGGCGGACACCGGGGAGCTGTTTTTT. Translation gives CASSFTSSGADTGELFF.

The chain uses TRBV11-2 and TRBJ2-1; 8 bases match TRBD2. CDR1 and CDR2 from the germline V gene are SGHAT and FQNNGV. V lost 2 bases and J lost 7; bases outside the gene matches: 7. The CDR3 consists of 15 residues. The DNA for the CDR3 is TGTGCCAGCAGCTTACTCGCGGGAGGTAAAAATGAGCAGTTCTTC. Encoded protein: CASSLLAGGKNEQFF.

This clone was seen more than once but under ten times. The CDR3: CASSLNRGSETQYF. DNA for the CDR3: TGTGCCAGCAGCTTGAACAGGGGCTCGGAGACCCAGTACTTC. The V gene is TRBV5-5, the J gene TRBJ2-5; the match to TRBD1 covers 7 bases. J was trimmed by 5 bases and V by 1 base; bases with no gene match: 5. Germline CDR1 and CDR2: SGHKS and YYEKEE (reference sequence). CDR3 length equals 14 residues.

The chain uses TRBV11-2 and TRBJ2-7; 8 positions agree with TRBD1. V trimming: 6 bases; J trimming: 3 bases; junction bases outside the gene matches: 7. Germline-derived CDR1 and CDR2 are SGHAT and FQNNGV. The CDR3 has 14 amino acids. CDR3 residues: CASSIGQGYYEQYF. The CDR3, as DNA: TGTGCCAGCAGTATTGGACAGGGATACTACGAGCAGTACTTC.

This clone was counted a few times. V gene TRBV12-5 combines with J gene TRBJ2-7, with 10 bases identical to TRBD2. CDR1 is LGHNT, CDR2 FRNRAP, per germline. The CDR3 runs to 14 residues. Trimming at V came to 7 bases and at J to 6 bases, leaving 9 bases not matched to a gene. The CDR3 nucleotides read TGTGCTAGTGCCCTATCCGGGACTAGCGCCGAGCAGTACTTC. Translated: CASALSGTSAEQYF.

V usage is TRBV19 and J usage is TRBJ2-1; perhaps TRBD1 as D (5 bases). The V gene's germline CDR1 is LNHDA and CDR2 SQIVND (reference sequence). V was shortened by 7 bases and J by 4 bases, with 11 bases between the two germline ends. The CDR3 is made up of 13 amino acids. The CDR3, as DNA: TGTGCCAGTACCCTAAGGGGATACAATGAGCAGTTCTTC. It yields the protein CASTLRGYNEQFF.

As to this clone: Compared with germline, one end of the junction differs, possibly owing to a read error. The sample contains more than one DNA sequence encoding this CDR3. This rearrangement joins TRBV4-3 to TRBJ2-7; a possible D gene is TRBD1 (5 bases). Per the germline V gene, CDR1 is LGHNA and CDR2 is YSLEER. This CDR3 is 15 amino acids long. CDR3 in amino acids: CASSQAQAGYYEQYF. DNA of the CDR3: TGCGCCAGCAGCCAAGCGCAGGCAGGGTACTACGAGCAATACTTC.

This rearrangement joins TRBV28 to TRBJ1-1, with D unresolved. This CDR3 is built from 13 residues. Per germline, CDR1 MDHEN and CDR2 SYDVKM. Trimming cost V 5 bases and J 6 bases, with 13 bases left between them. CDR3 region: CASSLSGMPEAFF. The CDR3 DNA reads as TGTGCCAGCAGTCTTTCGGGGATGCCTGAAGCTTTCTTT.

V and J are TRBV6-1 and TRBJ2-1; TRBD2 agrees at 8 bases. This CDR3 spans 15 amino acids. V lost 3 bases and J lost 2; bases outside the gene matches: 3. Germline lookup yields CDR1 MNHNS and CDR2 SASEGT. Here the CDR3 reads CASSDRLAPYNEQFF. The DNA for the CDR3 is TGTGCCAGCAGTGACCGACTAGCGCCCTACAATGAGCAGTTCTTC.

The CDR3 loop is CASSLGSHEQYF. The DNA for the CDR3 is TGTGCCAGCAGCTTAGGAAGCCACGAGCAGTACTTC. The chain links TRBV7-9 to TRBJ2-7; unclear D gene. CDR1 SEHNR and CDR2 FQNEAQ come from the germline V gene (reference sequence). The CDR3 extends over 12 amino acids. V lost 1 base and J lost 5, with 6 bases in between.

By share, this clone ranks as large. The chain combines TRBV6-5 with TRBJ2-3; 10 bases match TRBD2. The germline V gene has CDR1 MNHEY and CDR2 SVGAGI. V lost 10 bases, J lost 2 bases, and 6 bases stayed unmatched. The CDR3 runs 14 residues. This CDR3 reads CATGTSVITDTQYF. The CDR3 nucleotides read TGTGCCACCGGGACTAGCGTGATCACAGATACGCAGTATTTT.

There are a few counts of this clone. The chain combines TRBV9 with TRBJ2-7, with 8 bases fitting TRBD2. Looked up from germline, CDR1 is SGDLS and CDR2 is YYNGEE. V lost 4 bases and J lost 5; bases outside the gene matches: 5. The CDR3 sequence is 13 residues long. CDR3 sequence (DNA): TGTGCCAGCAGCCCCGGGGGGGAGAACGAGCAGTACTTC. Protein: CASSPGGENEQYF.

This clone showed up just a few times. This chain connects TRBV7-9 to TRBJ1-2; maybe TRBD1 (5 bases). V was shortened by 1 base and J by 1 base, with 16 bases between the two germline ends. This CDR3 comprises 17 residues. Germline lookup yields CDR1 SEHNR and CDR2 FQNEAQ (reference sequence). The CDR3 reads CASSLVGGGGFNYGYTF. Written as DNA, the CDR3 is TGTGCCAGCAGCTTAGTCGGAGGCGGGGGTTTTAACTATGGCTACACCTTC.

V is TRBV5-6 and J is TRBJ1-4; D unclear. The CDR3 is 14 residues long. Germline V gene sequence: CDR1 SGHDT, CDR2 YYEEEE. Trimming pared 0 bases from V and 7 bases from J, leaving 10 bases between. As DNA, the CDR3 is TGTGCCAGCAGCTTGGGAGGGTCTGGTGAAAAACTGTTTTTT. This sequence encodes CASSLGGSGEKLFF.

This clone was counted a single time. This chain links TRBV6-5 with TRBJ1-4; D is unclear. The length of the CDR3 is 15 residues. V shed 6 bases and J shed 8 bases, with 19 bases lying between them. Germline V gives CDR1 MNHEY, CDR2 SVGAGI. As DNA, the CDR3 is TGTGCCAGCAGCTCCCCAAAAGGAGGCAAAGAAAAACTGTTTTTT. It codes for CASSSPKGGKEKLFF.

This sequence joins TRBV7-6 and TRBJ2-5, with D maybe TRBD1 (5 bases). Trimming took 2 bases from V and 5 from J, leaving 12 bases between them. CDR1 is SGHVS, CDR2 FNYEAQ, per germline. The CDR3 has 14 amino acids. This CDR3 reads CASSLTSGKETQYF. CDR3 coding DNA: TGTGCCAGCAGCTTAACCTCAGGGAAGGAGACCCAGTACTTC. The full variable domain, its missing parts supplied by reference TRBV7-6 and TRBJ2-5, is GAGVSQSPRYKVTKRGQDVALRCDPISGHVSLYWYRQALGQGPEFLTYFNYEAQQDKSGLPNDRFSAERPEGSISTLTIQRTEQRDSAMYRCASSLTSGKETQYFGPGTRLLVL.

This clone was seen only once. One junction end disagrees with the germline gene, perhaps due to a read error. V is TRBV27 and J is TRBJ2-7; D unclear. CDR1 MNHEY and CDR2 SMNVEV come from the germline V gene (reference sequence). This CDR3 is 14 amino acids long. CDR3 sequence reads: CASSLAVSSYEQCF. The CDR3 coding sequence is TGTGCCAGCAGTTTAGCGGTAAGCTCCTACGAGCAGTGCTTC.

A few counts support this clone. The chain couples TRBV4-1 to TRBJ2-7; D unclear. The CDR3 spans 12 residues. The V and J ends lost 2 bases and 7 bases respectively, with 9 bases between them. Germline V CDR1 and CDR2: MGHRA, YSYEKL. CDR3 coding DNA: TGCGCCAGCAGCCAACATGGCCCGGAGCAGTACTTC. Protein product: CASSQHGPEQYF.

This clone showed up just a few times. A junction end diverges from the germline sequence, so it may reflect a read error. V usage is TRBV6-1 and J usage is TRBJ1-1, with TRBD1 as a possible D gene (6 bases). The CDR3 is 16 residues long. CDR1 and CDR2 (germline): MNHNS, SASEGT. CDR3 loop: CASSETLGGLNTKAFF. The CDR3 nucleotides are TGTGCCAGCAGTGAAACCTTGGGGGGGCTGAACACTAAAGCTTTCTTT.

This clone has a single count. V is TRBV2 and J is TRBJ1-5, with 9 bases matching TRBD1. Germline V gene sequence: CDR1 SNHLY, CDR2 FYNNEI. J gave up 3 bases and V 4 bases, and 4 bases lay outside the gene matches. The CDR3 has 15 residues. CDR3: CASSVQGADNQPQHF. The CDR3 DNA reads as TGTGCCAGCAGTGTACAGGGGGCGGACAATCAGCCCCAGCATTTT.

The chain couples TRBV18 to TRBJ2-7; 7 nucleotides agree with TRBD1. The J segment lost 5 bases and the V segment lost 4 bases, leaving 17 bases of the junction unmatched. Germline CDR1 and CDR2: KGHSH and LQKENI. This CDR3 is built from 17 residues. As DNA, the CDR3 is TGTGCCAGCTCACTTGAGGGGACCTGGGACAGATGGGACGAGCAGTACTTC. Its protein is CASSLEGTWDRWDEQYF.

The J gene is TRBJ1-5, the V gene TRBV19; no clear D gene. Germline lookup yields CDR1 LNHDA and CDR2 SQIVND (reference sequence). CDR3 length: 15 residues. V shed 1 base and J shed 2 bases, with 9 bases lying between them. CDR3 amino acids: CASSIVLGGNQPQHF. The CDR3 DNA follows: TGTGCCAGTAGTATAGTTCTCGGGGGCAATCAGCCCCAGCATTTT.